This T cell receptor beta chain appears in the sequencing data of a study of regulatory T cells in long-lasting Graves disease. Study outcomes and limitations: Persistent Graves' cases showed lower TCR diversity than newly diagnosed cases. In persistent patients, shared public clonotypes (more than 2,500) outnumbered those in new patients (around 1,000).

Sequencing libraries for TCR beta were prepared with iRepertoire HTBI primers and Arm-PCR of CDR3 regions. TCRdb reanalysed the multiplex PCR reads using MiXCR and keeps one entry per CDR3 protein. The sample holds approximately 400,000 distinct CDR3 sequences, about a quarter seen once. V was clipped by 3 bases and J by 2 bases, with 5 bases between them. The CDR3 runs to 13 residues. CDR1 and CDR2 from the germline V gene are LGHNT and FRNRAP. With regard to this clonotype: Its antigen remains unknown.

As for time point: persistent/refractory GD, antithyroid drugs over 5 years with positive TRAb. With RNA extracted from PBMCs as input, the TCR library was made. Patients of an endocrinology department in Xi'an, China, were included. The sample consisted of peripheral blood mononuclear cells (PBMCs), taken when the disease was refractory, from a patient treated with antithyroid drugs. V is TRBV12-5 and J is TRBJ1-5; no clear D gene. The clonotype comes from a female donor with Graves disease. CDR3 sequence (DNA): TGTGCTAGTGGTTTTGGCGGCAATCAGCCCCAGCATTTT. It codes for CASGFGGNQPQHF.